This TCR beta chain was identified during a study of patients and donors after allogeneic stem cell transplantation. This clonotype has just a few counts. CDR3 length: 15 amino acids. Unmatched junction bases numbered 5, after V lost 1 base and J lost 0 bases. From germline, CDR1 is DFQATT and CDR2 SNEGSKA (reference sequence). Each CDR3 protein gets one entry after TCRdb re-called the RT-PCR reads with MiXCR. The sample records over 150,000 distinct CDR3 sequences, about 29% being singletons. The sequence was obtained from a human donor who was either an allogeneic HSCT recipient or a stem cell or donor lymphocyte infusion donor (not recorded which). It is not recorded whose cells these are; they may come from a transplant donor. The chain links TRBV20-1 to TRBJ2-7; 8 positions agree with TRBD2. The specimen sequenced was blood, either unsorted or a sorted T cell fraction (not recorded which). CDR3: CSARASGSSSYEQYF. The CDR3 bases are TGCAGTGCTAGAGCGAGCGGGAGCAGCTCCTACGAGCAGTACTTC.